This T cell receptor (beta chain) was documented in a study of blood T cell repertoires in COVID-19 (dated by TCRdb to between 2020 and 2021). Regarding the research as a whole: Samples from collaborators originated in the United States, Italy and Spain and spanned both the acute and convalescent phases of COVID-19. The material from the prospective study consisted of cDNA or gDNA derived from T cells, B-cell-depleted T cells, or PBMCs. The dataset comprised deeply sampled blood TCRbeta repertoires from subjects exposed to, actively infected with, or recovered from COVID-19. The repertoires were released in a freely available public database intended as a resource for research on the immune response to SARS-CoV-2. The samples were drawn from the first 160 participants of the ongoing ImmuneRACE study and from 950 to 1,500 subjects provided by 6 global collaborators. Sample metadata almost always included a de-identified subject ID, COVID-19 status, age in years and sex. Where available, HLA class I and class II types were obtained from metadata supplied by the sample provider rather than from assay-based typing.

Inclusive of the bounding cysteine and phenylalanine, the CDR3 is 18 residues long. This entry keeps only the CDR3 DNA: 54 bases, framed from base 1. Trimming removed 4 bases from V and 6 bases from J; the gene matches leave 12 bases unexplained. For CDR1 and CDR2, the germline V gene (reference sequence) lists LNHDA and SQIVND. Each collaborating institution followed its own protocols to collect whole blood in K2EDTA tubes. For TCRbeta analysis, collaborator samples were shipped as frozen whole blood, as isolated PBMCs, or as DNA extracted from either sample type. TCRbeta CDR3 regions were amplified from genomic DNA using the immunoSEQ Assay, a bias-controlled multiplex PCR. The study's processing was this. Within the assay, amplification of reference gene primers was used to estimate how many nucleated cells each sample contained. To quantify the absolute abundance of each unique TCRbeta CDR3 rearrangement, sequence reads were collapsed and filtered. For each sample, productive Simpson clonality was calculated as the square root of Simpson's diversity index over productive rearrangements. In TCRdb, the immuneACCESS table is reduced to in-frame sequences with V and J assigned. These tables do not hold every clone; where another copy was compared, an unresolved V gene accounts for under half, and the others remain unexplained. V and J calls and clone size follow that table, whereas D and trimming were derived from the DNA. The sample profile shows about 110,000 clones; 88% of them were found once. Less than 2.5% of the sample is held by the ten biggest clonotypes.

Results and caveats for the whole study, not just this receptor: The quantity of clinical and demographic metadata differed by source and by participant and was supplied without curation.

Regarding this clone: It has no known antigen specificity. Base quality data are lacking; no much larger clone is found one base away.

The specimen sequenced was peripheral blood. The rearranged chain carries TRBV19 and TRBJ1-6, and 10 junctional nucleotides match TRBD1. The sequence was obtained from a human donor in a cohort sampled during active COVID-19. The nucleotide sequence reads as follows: TGTGCCAGTAGTAAGGGGACAGGGGCAACAGGGGTTAATTCACCCCTCCACTTT. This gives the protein CASSKGTGATGVNSPLHF.